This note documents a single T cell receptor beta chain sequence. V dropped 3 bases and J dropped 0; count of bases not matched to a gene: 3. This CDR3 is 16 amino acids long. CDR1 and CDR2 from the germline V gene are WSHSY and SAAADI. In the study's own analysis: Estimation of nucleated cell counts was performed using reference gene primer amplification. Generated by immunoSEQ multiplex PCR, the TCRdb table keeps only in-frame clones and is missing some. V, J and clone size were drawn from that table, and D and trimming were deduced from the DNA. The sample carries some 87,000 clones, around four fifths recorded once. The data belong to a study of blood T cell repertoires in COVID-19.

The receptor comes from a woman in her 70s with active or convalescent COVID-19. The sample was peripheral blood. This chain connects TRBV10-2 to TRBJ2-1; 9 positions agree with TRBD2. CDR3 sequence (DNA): TGCGCCAGCAGTGAAGGCGGGGGGGCCTCCTACAATGAGCAGTTCTTC. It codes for CASSEGGGASYNEQFF.